The 29 T cell receptor beta chains in this list originate from one sample, sequenced in a study of post-analysis software for immune sequencing data. Their target antigens are unknown. General study findings and limits: Compared with controls, patients had more of 4 or 5 TRBV segments, including TRBV5-6, TRBV5-1 and TRBV20-1.

Carried by the TCR beta cDNA libraries were unique molecular identifiers. TCRdb passed the PCR reads through MiXCR, listing each CDR3 protein once. The sample consists of approximately 690,000 distinct CDR3 sequences, 55% to 60% of them appearing once. Sequencing input: blood. Receptors originate from a girl aged 2 to 10 with multiple sclerosis.

This clonotype was observed once. V usage is TRBV6-5 and J usage is TRBJ1-2; D is uncertain. V was trimmed by 2 bases and J by 6 bases, leaving 7 bases between them. In germline, CDR1 is MNHEY, CDR2 SVGAGI. CDR3 length: 12 residues. The CDR3 spells CASSYPGDGYTF. The CDR3, as DNA: TGTGCCAGCAGTTACCCCGGGGATGGCTACACCTTC.

The J gene is TRBJ2-5, the V gene TRBV5-1; no clear D gene. Trimming took off 3 bases at V and 5 bases at J, with 14 bases between the two ends. The CDR3 contains 14 residues. Germline values: CDR1 SGHRS, CDR2 YFSETQ. The CDR3 coding sequence is TGCGCCAGCAGCTGGGAAGGTAACGCGGAGACCCAGTACTTC. Translation: CASSWEGNAETQYF.

This clonotype was seen more than once but under ten times. The V call is TRBV5-1, the J call TRBJ2-7; no clear D gene. Deletions cut 2 bases from V and 5 bases from J, with 14 bases between. The CDR3 has 14 residues. Germline V gene data show CDR1 as SGHRS and CDR2 as YFSETQ. The DNA for the CDR3 is TGCGCCAGCAGCTTTTGGTCGAACCCCGACGAGCAGTACTTC. Protein sequence: CASSFWSNPDEQYF.

The chain joins TRBV5-1 to TRBJ2-3; the D is unclear. The CDR3 loop spans 15 amino acids. Trimming shortened V by 4 bases and J by 5 bases, and 17 bases separated the two germline ends. Germline V gives CDR1 SGHRS, CDR2 YFSETQ. The CDR3 is CASSLEWQAGDTQYF. The CDR3 bases are TGCGCCAGCAGCCTAGAATGGCAGGCCGGAGATACGCAGTATTTT.

This clonotype was picked up a small number of times. The CDR3 region is CSASLAGGSTDTQYF. As DNA, the CDR3 is TGCAGTGCTAGCCTCGCGGGGGGAAGCACAGATACGCAGTATTTT. The gene calls are TRBV20-1 and TRBJ2-3; 8 bases fit TRBD2. Germline values: CDR1 DFQATT, CDR2 SNEGSKA (reference sequence). The CDR3 has 15 amino acids. The V segment lost 3 bases and the J segment 0 bases; nucleotides outside the gene matches: 5.

This clonotype has only one observation. J is TRBJ1-4 and V is TRBV4-1, with 8 bases fitting TRBD1. The V gene end was trimmed by 1 base and the J gene end by 7 bases; junction bases not matched to a gene: 11. The CDR3 has 17 residues. In germline, CDR1 is MGHRA, CDR2 YSYEKL. The CDR3 DNA sequence: TGCGCCAGCAGCCAAGGGCCCATCCAGGGGGCGGGTGAAAAACTGTTTTTT. This codes for CASSQGPIQGAGEKLFF.

The table lists this clonotype with a count of one. One junction end disagrees with the germline gene, perhaps due to a read error. The chain links TRBV6-4 to TRBJ2-3; 8 nucleotides match TRBD2. Germline assignment: CDR1 MRHNA and CDR2 SNTAGT. The CDR3 is 16 amino acids. The CDR3 bases are TGTGCCAGCAGTGACTCTTCAGCGGGGGTTACAGATACACAGTATTTT. Its translation is CASSDSSAGVTDTQYF.

The chain combines TRBV6-6 with TRBJ2-1; D is perhaps TRBD2 (5 bases). The J call may be mistaken, given a closer DNA end match to TRBJ2-7. Per germline, CDR1 MNHNY and CDR2 SVGAGI (reference sequence). CDR3 size: 14 residues. The CDR3 DNA follows: TGTGCCAGCAGTTACTCGGTCCGAGCGGACGAGCAGTACTTC. It codes for CASSYSVRADEQYF.

The V and J genes are TRBV7-9 and TRBJ2-3; D uncertain. Germline V gene sequence: CDR1 SEHNR, CDR2 FQNEAQ (reference sequence). This CDR3 spans 10 amino acids. Trimming removed 8 bases from V and 5 bases from J, with 5 bases in between. The CDR3 sequence is CASQVDTQYF. CDR3 in DNA: TGTGCCAGCCAGGTAGATACGCAGTATTTT.

The CDR3 DNA follows: TGTGCCAGCAGTGCGGGACAAAGAGGGGGCCAGTACTTC. Its protein is CASSAGQRGGQYF. The chain carries TRBV6-5 and TRBJ2-5; tentatively, D is TRBD1 or TRBD2 (6 bases each). The CDR3 sequence is 13 residues long. CDR1 is MNHEY and CDR2 is SVGAGI in the germline V gene. Trimming pared 5 bases from V and 10 bases from J, leaving 17 bases between.

The J gene is TRBJ2-5, the V gene TRBV12-3 or TRBV12-4, with D possibly matching TRBD2 (7 bases). The J call may not be correct, given that the DNA end is closer to TRBJ2-7. The CDR3 sequence is 13 residues long. In DNA, the CDR3 is TGTGCCAGCGGACTCTCGGGGGGCGGCGAGCAGTACTTC. The encoded protein is CASGLSGGGEQYF.

The chain is built from TRBV29-1 and TRBJ2-5; D is ambiguous. CDR1 is SQVTM and CDR2 is ANQGSEA in the germline V gene. The ends were cut back, 5 bases at V and 2 bases at J, with 12 bases in the middle. There are 13 residues in the CDR3. The CDR3 nucleotides are TGCAGCGTTCAACGGGCGATACAAGAGACCCAGTACTTC. Its translation: CSVQRAIQETQYF.

The chain links TRBV12-3 or TRBV12-4 to TRBJ2-6; D is undetermined. This CDR3 has 15 amino acids. V lost 3 bases and J lost 4, with 10 bases in between. The CDR3 protein is CASSFLTAGANVLTF. In DNA, the CDR3 is TGTGCCAGCAGTTTTCTGACGGCGGGGGCCAACGTCCTGACTTTC.

In this sample, this clonotype turned up once. J is TRBJ2-4 and V is TRBV19; D might be TRBD2 (5 bases). Near its end, the DNA agrees better with TRBJ2-7, so the J call may be wrong. CDR1 is LNHDA, CDR2 SQIVND, per germline (reference sequence). The CDR3 sequence is 14 residues long. The CDR3 here is CASRHLGLPYEQYF. CDR3 sequence (DNA): TGTGCCAGTAGACATCTCGGACTTCCCTACGAGCAGTACTTC.

The chain links TRBV6-6 to TRBJ2-7; 8 nucleotides match TRBD2. V shed 6 bases, J shed 1 base, and the junction held 8 bases outside the gene matches. The CDR3 has 15 residues. Germline CDR1 MNHNY, CDR2 SVGAGI (reference sequence). Here the CDR3 DNA reads TGTGCCAGCAGCCAACCCGGGACTAGGTCCTACGAGCAGTACTTC. The encoded protein is CASSQPGTRSYEQYF.

This chain joins TRBV15 and TRBJ1-2, with 8 bases fitting TRBD1. The CDR3 totals 16 residues. CDR1 and CDR2 from the germline V gene are LNHNV and YYDKDF (reference sequence). The junction had 11 bases not matched to a gene; V was cut back by 1 base and J by 7 bases. CDR3 DNA sequence: TGTGCCACCAGCAGAGCCCAGGGGGCGGTGACTTCTGGCTACACCTTC. It specifies CATSRAQGAVTSGYTF.

The chain is built from TRBV6-6 and TRBJ2-3; D remains ambiguous. Germline lookup yields CDR1 MNHNY and CDR2 SVGAGI (reference sequence). This CDR3 has 14 amino acids. The ends were cut back, 7 bases at V and 0 bases at J, with 11 bases in the middle. The CDR3 reads CASKFRVSTDTQYF. As DNA, the CDR3 is TGTGCCAGCAAATTTAGAGTTAGCACAGATACGCAGTATTTT.

This chain links TRBV20-1 with TRBJ2-3; 11 bases are a match to TRBD2. This CDR3 is 14 amino acids long. The germline CDR1 and CDR2 sequences are DFQATT and SNEGSKA (reference sequence). The V gene end was trimmed by 6 bases and the J gene end by 3 bases; junction bases not matched to a gene: 5. CDR3 bases: TGCAGTGCCGTACTAGCGGGAGCAACAGATACGCAGTATTTT. Translating gives CSAVLAGATDTQYF.

The chain employs TRBV21-1 and TRBJ2-3. TRBV21-1 is flagged as a pseudogene. This CDR3 contains 14 residues. CDR3 region: CASSKGPSTDTQYF. In DNA form, the CDR3 reads TGTGCCAGCAGCAAAGGTCCTAGCACAGATACGCAGTATTTT.

The sample holds one count of this clonotype. The chain combines TRBV7-9 with TRBJ2-6; D not resolved. The CDR3 extends over 17 amino acids. V lost 4 bases, J lost 0 bases, and 13 bases lay in between. Per germline, CDR1 SEHNR and CDR2 FQNEAQ (reference sequence). Written as DNA, the CDR3 is TGTGCCAGCAGCTCAAGTATTAGGGACTCTGGGGCCAACGTCCTGACTTTC. It encodes CASSSSIRDSGANVLTF.

This clonotype was seen a few times. The V call is TRBV6-5, the J call TRBJ1-2; D remains ambiguous. This CDR3 is built from 13 residues. Trimming stripped 7 bases from V and 4 bases from J, with 13 bases between. CDR1 is MNHEY, CDR2 SVGAGI, per germline. The CDR3 coding sequence is TGTGCCAGCAAAGAAGGACGAATCTATGGCTACACCTTC. Its translation is CASKEGRIYGYTF.

This clonotype was picked up one time. The chain carries TRBV12-3 or TRBV12-4 and TRBJ1-2; D remains unclear. The germline V and J ends were trimmed by 6 bases and 5 bases, with 10 bases remaining between them. The CDR3 loop spans 12 amino acids. This CDR3 reads CASSKSGYGYTF. CDR3 DNA sequence: TGTGCCAGCAGCAAGAGCGGTTATGGCTACACCTTC.

The rearrangement links TRBV10-3 to TRBJ2-5; D might be TRBD2 (6 bases). This CDR3 region has 15 residues. CDR1 and CDR2 from the germline V gene are ENHRY and SYGVKD. The V end was cut by 4 bases, the J end by 11 bases, with 23 bases between. The CDR3 DNA sequence: TGTGCCATCAGTGGGTCGGAGGGAATTCTCTGGGAGCAGTACTTC. Protein sequence: CAISGSEGILWEQYF.

This clonotype was seen only a few times. The V call is TRBV30, the J call TRBJ2-1, with D possibly TRBD1 on 6 matching bases. From germline, CDR1 is GTSNPN and CDR2 SVGIG (reference sequence). Trimming shortened V by 2 bases and J by 8 bases, and 10 bases separated the two germline ends. This CDR3 has 12 amino acids. CDR3 sequence reads: CAWSPGVHEQFF. CDR3 DNA: TGTGCCTGGAGTCCAGGGGTCCATGAGCAGTTCTTC.

The genes are TRBV7-2 and TRBJ2-5; TRBD2 agrees at 8 bases. Looked up from germline, CDR1 is SGHTA and CDR2 is FQGNSA. The CDR3 consists of 16 residues. V gave up 4 bases and J gave up 0 bases; unmatched junction bases: 7. CDR3 DNA: TGTGCCAGCAGCTCCCGGCGGGGGGCGAACCAAGAGACCCAGTACTTC. Its protein is CASSSRRGANQETQYF.

The count of this clonotype is one. This chain uses TRBV5-1 with TRBJ1-2; 8 bases are a match to TRBD1. Germline-derived CDR1 and CDR2 are SGHRS and YFSETQ. J was trimmed by 11 bases and V by 4 bases; bases with no gene match: 10. This CDR3 is built from 13 residues. CDR3 loop: CASSARTGPGYTF. CDR3 DNA sequence: TGCGCCAGCAGCGCGCGGACAGGGCCGGGTTACACCTTC.

V usage is TRBV7-9 and J usage is TRBJ2-7, with D possibly called TRBD1 or TRBD2 (5 bases each). The CDR3 contains 13 residues. Trimming took 5 bases from V and 1 from J, leaving 9 bases between them. Germline V gene lookup returns CDR1 SEHNR and CDR2 FQNEAQ (reference sequence). This CDR3 is CASSARESYEQYF. The CDR3 DNA follows: TGTGCCAGCAGCGCCAGGGAGTCCTACGAGCAGTACTTC.

As regards this clonotype: A read error may account for a junction end that differs from germline. CDR3 protein: CASSPRVGDGYTF. DNA for the CDR3: TGTGCTAGCAGCCCGAGGGTCGGGGACGGCTACACCTTC. V usage is TRBV7-7 and J usage is TRBJ1-2; the D gene is possibly TRBD1 (5 bases). The germline V gene has CDR1 SSHAT and CDR2 FNYEAQ (reference sequence). The CDR3 is 13 residues long.

V is TRBV5-6 and J is TRBJ2-2, with 10 bases that match TRBD1. V was clipped by 3 bases and J by 5 bases; unmatched bases: 4. The CDR3 has 15 amino acids. CDR1 is SGHDT and CDR2 is YYEEEE in the germline V gene. CDR3 sequence: CASSSTGGSTGELFF. The CDR3, as DNA: TGTGCCAGCAGCTCGACAGGGGGCTCGACCGGGGAGCTGTTTTTT.